This T cell receptor (beta chain) is from a study of spatial heterogeneity in lung cancer. In the study overall: Within tumor regions, the number of TCR transcripts tracked closely with a T cell module score obtained from matched bulk RNA-seq. The study, taken as a whole, reports: In tumors, expanded intratumoral alpha and beta TCR counts tracked mutation counts. About 7.7% of tumor T cells for alpha chains and approximately 13% for beta chains were estimated to be covered.

This clonotype has ten or more counts. Its antigen is not known. As for time point: sample taken at primary tumor resection. The junction had 4 bases not matched to a gene; V was cut back by 0 bases and J by 4 bases. The CDR3 runs 17 residues. Germline lookup yields CDR1 MNHEY and CDR2 SVGAGI. Using its own MiXCR run on the 5' RACE reads, TCRdb lists one record per CDR3 protein. This table has several thousand distinct CDR3 sequences, 7% appearing once. This specimen consisted of lung tumor tissue, obtained at surgery. This chain connects TRBV6-5 to TRBJ2-3, with TRBD2 identical over 13 bases. The clonotype was recovered from a male donor with early-stage non-small cell lung cancer. The CDR3 DNA reads as TGTGCCAGCAGTTACTCCGGGACTAGCGGGGCATCAGATACGCAGTATTTT. Translated: CASSYSGTSGASDTQYF.